The 24 T cell receptor beta chains below were found in one sample sequenced in a study of blood T cell repertoires in COVID-19. The assay was immunoSEQ multiplex PCR, and TCRdb's table has in-frame clones only and misses some. The sample has about 120,000 clones; approximately 74% are singletons. The sample comprised peripheral blood. The origin of the receptors is a man aged 60 to 75 with acute or convalescent COVID-19.

This clone occurred a few times. V is TRBV19 and J is TRBJ1-5, with 7 bases aligning to TRBD1. Germline V gene lookup returns CDR1 LNHDA and CDR2 SQIVND (reference sequence). The CDR3 is made up of 14 amino acids. The J segment lost 6 bases and the V segment lost 2 bases, leaving 4 bases of the junction unmatched. The chain's CDR3 is CASSIMTGSQPQHF. In nucleotides, the CDR3 is TGTGCCAGTAGTATAATGACAGGGAGTCAGCCCCAGCATTTT.

V gene TRBV10-3 combines with J gene TRBJ2-7, with TRBD2 matching over 8 bases. V shed 7 bases, J shed 3 bases, and the junction held 14 bases outside the gene matches. The CDR3 has 16 residues. Germline-derived CDR1 and CDR2 are ENHRY and SYGVKD. CDR3 sequence reads: CAIMEGLAGKDYEQYF. The CDR3 nucleotides are TGTGCCATCATGGAGGGATTAGCGGGGAAGGACTACGAGCAGTACTTC.

This clone has a single count. The V and J genes are TRBV6-5 and TRBJ1-6; 10 nucleotides agree with TRBD1. Germline values: CDR1 MNHEY, CDR2 SVGAGI. The CDR3 spans 15 residues. V shed 6 bases and J 9 bases; nucleotides not matched to a gene: 8. CDR3 residues: CASSRTRTGGSPLHF. The CDR3 DNA reads TGTGCCAGCAGCCGGACGAGGACAGGGGGTTCACCCCTCCACTTT.

This chain joins TRBV11-3 and TRBJ2-3, with D maybe TRBD1 (6 bases). The CDR3 loop spans 15 amino acids. V dropped 3 bases and J dropped 7 bases, with 17 bases sitting between them. Germline V lookup: CDR1 SGHNT, CDR2 YENEEA. The CDR3 sequence: CASSFARDTVNTQYF. In DNA, the CDR3 is TGTGCCAGCAGCTTCGCACGGGACACAGTCAATACGCAGTATTTT.

This clone was detected only once. The rearrangement uses TRBV12-3 or TRBV12-4 and TRBJ1-2; no clear D. The CDR3 loop spans 13 amino acids. The ends were cut back, 9 bases at V and 6 bases at J, with 17 bases in the middle. For the CDR3, the DNA is TGTGCCAGTCAGATCAACAGCGGGCATGGCTACACCTTC. This encodes CASQINSGHGYTF.

This clone was seen many times. This CDR3 reads CASSLGVAGRYNEQFF. CDR3 bases: TGCGCCAGCAGCTTGGGCGTAGCGGGACGGTACAATGAGCAGTTCTTC. The chain combines TRBV5-1 with TRBJ2-1; 8 bases map to TRBD2. Looked up from germline, CDR1 is SGHRS and CDR2 is YFSETQ. V lost 0 bases, J lost 4 bases, and 6 bases stayed unmatched. The CDR3 extends over 16 amino acids.

The chain employs TRBV6-5 and TRBJ1-2, with 8 bases fitting TRBD1. The CDR3 consists of 13 residues. The junction had 7 bases not matched to a gene; V was cut back by 6 bases and J by 7 bases. Germline CDR1 is MNHEY and CDR2 is SVGAGI. The CDR3 reads CASRGQGFGGYTF. The CDR3 DNA sequence: TGTGCCAGCAGAGGACAGGGATTTGGTGGCTACACCTTC.

This rearrangement joins TRBV14 to TRBJ1-6; perhaps TRBD1 as D (6 bases). This CDR3 has 15 residues. Trimming shortened V by 1 base and J by 4 bases, and 8 bases separated the two germline ends. CDR1 SGHDN and CDR2 FVKESK come from the germline V gene. CDR3 sequence: CASSQGTGYNSPLHF. CDR3 in DNA: TGTGCCAGCAGCCAAGGCACAGGGTATAATTCACCCCTCCACTTT.

V is TRBV6-5 and J is TRBJ1-1; 7 positions match TRBD1. CDR1 and CDR2 (germline): MNHEY, SVGAGI. The ends lost 8 bases at V and 0 bases at J; junction bases unmatched: 9. The CDR3 covers 15 residues. The CDR3 reads CASSGDRIMNTEAFF. CDR3 sequence (DNA): TGTGCCAGCTCTGGGGACAGAATCATGAACACTGAAGCTTTCTTT.

This chain connects TRBV3-1 (or the pseudogene TRBV3-2) to TRBJ1-1; D is undetermined. This CDR3 is 13 amino acids long. Germline lookup yields CDR1 LGHDT and CDR2 YNNKEL (reference sequence). Trimming left V 2 bases short and J 5 bases short, with 9 bases between. The CDR3 sequence: CASSQWRGTEAFF. Written as DNA, the CDR3 is TGTGCCAGCAGCCAATGGCGAGGAACTGAAGCTTTCTTT.

The chain carries TRBV10-3 and TRBJ2-7, with 8 nucleotides matching TRBD1. The CDR3 covers 16 residues. Germline CDR1 ENHRY, CDR2 SYGVKD. The trim removed 3 bases at V and 3 bases at J, leaving 10 bases unmatched. In DNA form, the CDR3 reads TGTGCCATCAGTGACCCCGGTCGGACAGGGAGCTACGAGCAGTACTTC. Amino acid sequence: CAISDPGRTGSYEQYF.

Turning to this clone: The junction departs from the called germline gene at one end, perhaps through a read error. The chain recombines TRBV10-3 with TRBJ2-7; 9 nucleotides align to TRBD1. This CDR3 spans 15 amino acids. Germline V lookup: CDR1 ENHRY, CDR2 SYGVKD. The CDR3 loop reads CAVSAPTGGVYEQYF. In DNA, the CDR3 is TGTGCCGTCAGTGCTCCGACAGGGGGAGTCTACGAGCAGTACTTC.

The chain is built from TRBV29-1 and TRBJ2-3, with TRBD2 matching over 10 bases. Germline lookup yields CDR1 SQVTM and CDR2 ANQGSEA. After removal of 2 bases from V and 6 bases from J, the junction contained 8 bases not matched to a gene. This CDR3 spans 15 amino acids. CDR3 sequence reads: CSVEKASGGVDTQYF. In DNA, the CDR3 is TGCAGCGTTGAAAAAGCTAGCGGGGGCGTGGATACGCAGTATTTT.

Only a few counts were recorded for this clone. The gene calls are TRBV2 and TRBJ2-7, with 9 positions matching TRBD1. V gave up 7 bases and J gave up 3 bases; unmatched junction bases: 7. The CDR3 spans 14 residues. The germline gives CDR1 SNHLY, CDR2 FYNNEI. The CDR3 is CASNSGTGFYEQYF. CDR3 coding DNA: TGTGCCAGCAATTCCGGGACAGGGTTCTACGAGCAGTACTTC.

A few counts support this clone. V and J are TRBV5-1 and TRBJ1-1, with D unresolved. Trimming left V 0 bases short and J 7 bases short, with 10 bases between. The germline V gene encodes CDR1 SGHRS and CDR2 YFSETQ. The CDR3 runs to 13 residues. The CDR3 nucleotides are TGCGCCAGCAGCTTGGGAGGGCGCGATGAAGCTTTCTTT. As protein: CASSLGGRDEAFF.

The rearrangement links TRBV5-1 to TRBJ2-7, with 8 bases that match TRBD2. Looked up from germline, CDR1 is SGHRS and CDR2 is YFSETQ. This CDR3 is built from 16 residues. Losses at the gene ends were 4 bases for V and 0 bases for J; bases not matched to a gene: 9. CDR3 region: CASSKTTSASSYEQYF. The CDR3 DNA reads TGCGCCAGCAGCAAAACGACTAGCGCGAGCTCCTACGAGCAGTACTTC.

This sequence joins TRBV19 and TRBJ1-1; possibly TRBD1 for D (5 bases). V lost 1 base to trimming and J lost 2 bases, with 8 bases between them. CDR1 and CDR2 (germline): LNHDA, SQIVND (reference sequence). The CDR3 sequence is 14 residues long. This chain's CDR3 is CASSIGTINTEAFF. CDR3 sequence (DNA): TGTGCCAGTAGTATAGGGACAATAAACACTGAAGCTTTCTTT.

The chain employs TRBV4-2 and TRBJ2-7; the match to TRBD2 covers 7 bases. This CDR3 is built from 16 residues. Germline assignment: CDR1 LGHNA and CDR2 YNFKEQ. Trimming took 3 bases from V and 1 from J; bases not matched to a gene: 9. For the CDR3, the DNA is TGTGCCAGCAGCCAGGCTAGCGGTACTGGATCCTACGAGCAGTACTTC. Its translation is CASSQASGTGSYEQYF.

The chain has TRBV3-1 (or the pseudogene TRBV3-2) and TRBJ1-5, with 8 bases lining up with TRBD1. With 4 bases clipped from V and 5 bases from J, the junction kept 4 bases outside the gene matches. CDR1 LGHDT and CDR2 YNNKEL come from the germline V gene (reference sequence). The CDR3 is 14 residues long. DNA for the CDR3: TGTGCCAGCAGCCGATCGACAGGGGATCAGCCCCAGCATTTT. The encoded protein is CASSRSTGDQPQHF.

This chain uses TRBV7-2 with TRBJ2-5, with D possibly being TRBD1 (5 bases). The V end was cut by 5 bases, the J end by 4 bases, with 14 bases between. The length of the CDR3 is 14 residues. CDR1 is SGHTA, CDR2 FQGNSA, per germline. CDR3: CASSIRTLGETQYF. The CDR3 bases are TGTGCCAGCAGCATACGGACATTGGGAGAGACCCAGTACTTC.

The gene calls are TRBV19 and TRBJ1-2; 7 bases line up with TRBD1. CDR1 is LNHDA and CDR2 is SQIVND in the germline V gene (reference sequence). The CDR3 consists of 14 residues. V was pared by 4 bases and J by 8 bases, with 10 bases of the junction left unmatched. CDR3 DNA: TGTGCCAGTAGTACACCAGACAGGGCAAAGGGCTACACCTTC. Protein sequence: CASSTPDRAKGYTF.

On this clone: A junction boundary mismatches the germline segment, possibly from a read error. The CDR3 spells CDSSPSSGVEQFF. DNA of the CDR3: TGTGACAGCAGTCCATCCTCAGGGGTTGAGCAGTTCTTC. The rearrangement joins TRBV27 to TRBJ2-1; TRBD1 is a possible D gene (6 bases). CDR1 and CDR2 (germline): MNHEY, SMNVEV (reference sequence). The CDR3 is made up of 13 amino acids.

This chain connects TRBV9 to TRBJ2-1, with TRBD2 matching 8 bases. The CDR3 extends over 15 amino acids. Per germline, CDR1 SGDLS and CDR2 YYNGEE. With V trimmed by 4 bases and J by 2 bases, 5 bases remained unmatched. Written as DNA, the CDR3 is TGTGCCAGCAGCCTAACTAGCGGAGCCTACAATGAGCAGTTCTTC. This gives the protein CASSLTSGAYNEQFF.

The rearrangement joins TRBV27 to TRBJ2-1; TRBD2 aligns across 8 bases. This CDR3 region has 17 residues. Germline values: CDR1 MNHEY, CDR2 SMNVEV (reference sequence). V gave up 2 bases and J gave up 6 bases; unmatched junction bases: 12. In DNA, the CDR3 is TGTGCCAGCAGTTTAGAGCAGACCGGGACTAGAGCCAATGAGCAGTTCTTC. The encoded protein is CASSLEQTGTRANEQFF.